These T cell receptor beta chains were read from a single sample in a study of blood T cell repertoires in COVID-19. The data were produced by immunoSEQ multiplex PCR, yet TCRdb's version contains in-frame clones alone and is incomplete. This sample has a few hundred thousand clones, with about nine tenths found just once. The sequencing input was PBMCs or T cells enriched from blood (not recorded which). The receptors derive from a young woman who had been exposed to COVID-19. Each CDR3 is given with its conserved first and last residue. The order of the fields is clone size, D gene, V gene, J gene, CDR3 DNA, CDR3 protein. The D gene is left open where the match is weak. Clone size is shown for a subset of rows, as once, few, many or a class of expanded clone.

>-|TRBD2|TRBV7-9|TRBJ2-7
TGTGCCAGCAGCTCCGTAAGGACTAGCAGCATCTACGAGCAGTACTTC
CASSSVRTSSIYEQYF
>-|-|TRBV9|TRBJ2-2
TGTGCCAGCAGCAGACTAACCGGGGAGCTGTTTTTT
CASSRLTGELFF
>-|-|TRBV5-1|TRBJ2-5
TGCGCCAGCAGCTTGGAGGAGCGGGTGTACCAAGAGACCCAGTACTTC
CASSLEERVYQETQYF
>-|-|TRBV15|TRBJ1-1
TGTGCCACCCGCGGGGGCGAGAACACTGAAGCTTTCTTT
CATRGGENTEAFF
>-|TRBD2|TRBV5-1|TRBJ2-7
TGCGCCAGCAGCTCGGCCTTTGGGTCGGGGGGGCGTTACGAGCAGTACTTC
CASSSAFGSGGRYEQYF
>-|TRBD2|TRBV5-1|TRBJ2-2
TGCGCCAGCAGCCTTACAGCGGGAGAGGTTGGGACCGGGGAGCTGTTTTTT
CASSLTAGEVGTGELFF
>-|TRBD1|TRBV10-3|TRBJ2-7
TGTGCCATCAGTGACCCCGGACAGGGAGCCTCCTACGAGCAGTACTTC
CAISDPGQGASYEQYF
>once|TRBD2|TRBV28|TRBJ2-3
TGTGCCAGCAGTTTATTAGGGGCGGGAGGGAGCACAGATACGCAGTATTTT
CASSLLGAGGSTDTQYF
>-|TRBD1|TRBV5-1|TRBJ2-3
TGCGCCAGCAGCCAAGTACAGGGGGCAGATACGCAGTATTTT
CASSQVQGADTQYF
>-|-|TRBV13|TRBJ1-5
TGTGCCAGCAGCGCAAGAGGCGGGCAGGACAGAGATAGCAATCAGCCCCAGCATTTT
CASSARGGQDRDSNQPQHF
>-|-|TRBV5-6|TRBJ2-2
TGTGCCAGCAGCCCAGCAGGGCCCGGGGAGCTGTTTTTT
CASSPAGPGELFF
>-|-|TRBV12-3/TRBV12-4|TRBJ1-2
TGTGCCAGCAGTCAAGACAGTTACTATGGCTACACCTTC
CASSQDSYYGYTF
>-|-|TRBV6-5|TRBJ1-1
TGTGCCAGCAGTTACGGGGGAGGGTCAGCAGCTTTCTTT
CASSYGGGSAAFF
>-|-|TRBV27|TRBJ1-5
TGTGCCAGCAGAACCGGAGGTAAGGGCAATCAGCCCCAGCATTTT
CASRTGGKGNQPQHF
>-|-|TRBV15|TRBJ2-5
TGTGCCACCCAGGGACTTCCAGGCGGGGAGACCCAGTACTTC
CATQGLPGGETQYF
>-|TRBD2|TRBV27|TRBJ2-1
TGTGCCAGCAGACTAGCGGGAGGGGTTGGGCAGTTCTTC
CASRLAGGVGQFF
>-|TRBD1|TRBV7-3|TRBJ2-6
TGTGCCAGCAGCTTATACCCCACGGACAGGCCAATGTTCTCTGGGGCCAACGTCCTGACTTTC
CASSLYPTDRPMFSGANVLTF
>few|-|TRBV9|TRBJ2-7
TGTGCCAGCAGCGTAGCTGTCGGTAGCCTTCAGTACTTC
CASSVAVGSLQYF
>-|-|TRBV12-3/TRBV12-4|TRBJ1-1
TGTGCCAGCAGTAGAACCAGGGAACAAGCTTTCTTT
CASSRTREQAFF
>-|-|TRBV7-2|TRBJ2-1
TGTGCCAGCAGCTTAGTTGCGGATACCTACAATGAGCAGTTCTTC
CASSLVADTYNEQFF
>once|-|TRBV6-5|TRBJ1-4
TGTGCCAGCAGACGGGGTAGAGGGAGGGGTGAAAAACTGTTTTTT
CASRRGRGRGEKLFF
>-|-|TRBV19|TRBJ2-1
TGTGCCAGTAGTAATGGGGACATGGTTAATGAGCAGTTCTTC
CASSNGDMVNEQFF
>-|-|TRBV7-8|TRBJ1-5
TGTGCCAGCAGCGAGGGCGGGCAGCCCCAGCATTTT
CASSEGGQPQHF
>-|-|TRBV4-1|TRBJ2-7
TGCGCCAGCGGCAGGGGCAGCTCCTACGAGCAGTACTTC
CASGRGSSYEQYF
>-|TRBD2|TRBV28|TRBJ2-1
TGTGCCAGCAGTACCTCGGGACTAGGATACAATGAGCAGTTCTTC
CASSTSGLGYNEQFF